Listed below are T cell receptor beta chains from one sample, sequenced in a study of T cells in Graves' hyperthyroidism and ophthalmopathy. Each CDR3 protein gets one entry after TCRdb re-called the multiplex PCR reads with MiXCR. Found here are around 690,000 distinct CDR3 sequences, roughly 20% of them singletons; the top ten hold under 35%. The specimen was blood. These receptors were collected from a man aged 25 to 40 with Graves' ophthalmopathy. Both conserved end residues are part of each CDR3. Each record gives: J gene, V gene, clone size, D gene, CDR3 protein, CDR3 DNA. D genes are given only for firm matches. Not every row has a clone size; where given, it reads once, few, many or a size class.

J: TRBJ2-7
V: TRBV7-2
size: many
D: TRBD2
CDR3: CASSLGGLVSEEQYF
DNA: TGTGCCAGCAGCTTAGGGGGACTAGTGAGTGAAGAGCAGTACTTC

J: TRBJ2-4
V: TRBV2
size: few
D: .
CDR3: CASSEAIIAKNIQYF
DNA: TGTGCCAGCAGTGAAGCCATTATAGCCAAAAACATTCAGTACTTC

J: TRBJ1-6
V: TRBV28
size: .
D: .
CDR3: CASSLISQAKNSPLHF
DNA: TGTGCCAGCAGTTTAATTAGTCAGGCCAAAAATTCACCCCTCCACTTT

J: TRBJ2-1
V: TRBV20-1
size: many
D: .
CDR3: CSASFLTNEQFF
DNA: TGCAGTGCTAGTTTTCTGACCAATGAGCAGTTCTTC

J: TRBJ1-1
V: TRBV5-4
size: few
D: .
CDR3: CASSPQVVNTEAFF
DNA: TGTGCCAGCAGCCCCCAAGTGGTGAACACTGAAGCTTTCTTT

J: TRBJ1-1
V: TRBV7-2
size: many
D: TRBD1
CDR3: CASSPRAPGGSTEAFF
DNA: TGTGCCAGCAGCCCCAGGGCTCCAGGGGGGAGTACTGAAGCTTTCTTT

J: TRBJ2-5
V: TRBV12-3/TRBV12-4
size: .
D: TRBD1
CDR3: CASSSGQGMRETQYF
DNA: TGTGCCAGCAGTTCGGGACAGGGTATGAGGGAGACCCAGTACTTC

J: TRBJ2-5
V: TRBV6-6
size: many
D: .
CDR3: CASSYSPGPRETQYF
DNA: TGTGCCAGCAGTTACTCCCCCGGGCCCCGGGAGACCCAGTACTTC

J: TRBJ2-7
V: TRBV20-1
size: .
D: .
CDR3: CSARAGTRPYEQYF
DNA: TGCAGTGCTAGAGCCGGGACCCGACCCTACGAGCAGTACTTC

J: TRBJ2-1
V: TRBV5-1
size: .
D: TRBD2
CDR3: CASSSREARNEQFF
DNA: TGTGCCAGCAGCTCACGGGAGGCCAGGAATGAGCAGTTCTTC

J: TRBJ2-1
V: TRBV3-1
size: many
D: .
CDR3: CASSQDGGKQFF
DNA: TGTGCCAGCAGCCAAGATGGGGGAAAGCAGTTCTTC

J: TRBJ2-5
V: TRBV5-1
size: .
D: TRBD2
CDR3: CASSSQAGGGETQYF
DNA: TGCGCCAGCAGCTCTCAAGCGGGAGGAGGAGAGACCCAGTACTTC

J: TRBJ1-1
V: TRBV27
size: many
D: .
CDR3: CASSFGRGNTEAFF
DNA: TGTGCCAGCAGTTTCGGCAGGGGAAACACTGAAGCTTTCTTT

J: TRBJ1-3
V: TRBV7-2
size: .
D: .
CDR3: CASSLGDTIYF
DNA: TGTGCCAGCAGCTTAGGAGACACCATATATTTT

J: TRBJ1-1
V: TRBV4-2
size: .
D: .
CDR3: CASSQELRTQAEAFF
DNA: TGTGCCAGCAGCCAAGAGTTAAGGACCCAAGCTGAAGCTTTCTTT

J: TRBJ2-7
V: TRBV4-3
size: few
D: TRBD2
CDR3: CASSPPGTSEQYF
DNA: TGCGCCAGCAGCCCGCCCGGGACTAGCGAGCAGTACTTC

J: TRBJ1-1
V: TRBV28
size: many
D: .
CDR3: CASILGANTEAFF
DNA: TGTGCCAGCATTCTTGGGGCGAACACTGAAGCTTTCTTT

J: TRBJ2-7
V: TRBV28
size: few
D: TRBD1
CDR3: CASSFGWLPGTGSSYEQYF
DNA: TGTGCCAGCAGCTTTGGTTGGCTGCCCGGGACAGGGAGCTCCTACGAGCAGTACTTC

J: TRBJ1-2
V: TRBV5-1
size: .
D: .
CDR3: CASSLWMEREGGYTF
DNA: TGCGCCAGCAGCTTATGGATGGAGCGGGAGGGCGGCTACACCTTC

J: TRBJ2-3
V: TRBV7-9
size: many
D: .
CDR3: CASSLLGDTRPTDTQYF
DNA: TGTGCCAGCAGCTTGCTCGGAGACACTCGCCCCACAGATACGCAGTATTTT

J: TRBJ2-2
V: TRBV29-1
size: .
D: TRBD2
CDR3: CSVYGGRGTGELFF
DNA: TGCAGCGTCTACGGAGGGAGGGGCACCGGGGAGCTGTTTTTT

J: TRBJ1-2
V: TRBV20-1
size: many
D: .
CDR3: CSAPDSNYGYTF
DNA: TGCAGTGCTCCCGACAGTAATTATGGCTACACCTTC

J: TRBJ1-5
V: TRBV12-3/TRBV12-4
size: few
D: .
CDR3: CASSRAGSQPQHF
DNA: TGTGCCAGCAGTCGCGCCGGGAGTCAGCCCCAGCATTTT

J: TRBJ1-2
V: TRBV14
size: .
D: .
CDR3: CASSQDTYNYGYTF
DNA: TGTGCCAGCAGCCAAGACACCTACAACTATGGCTACACCTTC